These 3 T cell receptor beta chains were sequenced from one sample in a study of CD8 T cells in Susac syndrome. It was with random hexamers that about 0.45 to 1 ug RNA was reverse transcribed. One entry per CDR3 protein, called by TCRdb with MiXCR from the immunoSEQ multiplex PCR reads. This sample carries about 120,000 distinct CDR3 sequences, 85% to 95% of them seen once, and the ten largest clones take approximately 0.1%. Specimen: CD4+ T cells from PBMCs. Every receptor here comes from a human donor in good health.

For this clonotype: A junction boundary mismatches the germline segment, possibly from a read error. The CDR3 DNA sequence: TGTGCCAGCATGGAGAGCGGGAGCTACAATGAACAGTTCTTC. This translates into CASMESGSYNEQFF. V and J are TRBV6-5 and TRBJ2-1; 8 bases match TRBD2. This CDR3 comprises 14 residues. Germline assignment: CDR1 MNHEY and CDR2 SVGAGI.

The CDR3 coding sequence is TGCGCCAGCAGCCAGGACTCAGACTACACAGATACGCAGTATTTT. It encodes CASSQDSDYTDTQYF. This chain joins TRBV4-1 and TRBJ2-3, with D maybe TRBD2 (5 bases). The CDR3 is made up of 15 amino acids. The V gene's germline CDR1 is MGHRA and CDR2 YSYEKL. V lost 3 bases to trimming and J lost 2 bases, with 12 bases between them.

This clonotype was seen a single time. The J gene is TRBJ2-7, the V gene TRBV27, with a tentative D call TRBD1 (6 bases). The CDR3 is 13 residues long. Trimming took 3 bases from V and 3 from J, leaving 9 bases between them. CDR1 is MNHEY, CDR2 SMNVEV, per germline (reference sequence). CDR3: CASSFGQFYEQYF. The DNA for the CDR3 is TGTGCCAGCAGTTTCGGACAGTTCTACGAGCAGTACTTC.